The T cell receptor beta chain under discussion was sequenced for a study of T cell responses to AZD1222 COVID-19 vaccine. Findings and limits, study-wide: It was only a handful of AZD1222 recipients who were seropositive at baseline. Possibly, clonal diversity was underestimated; donors were largely white British and included more females. Of spike-specific TCRs, nearly half reportedly target regions left unmutated in variants.

With 1 base removed from V and 1 base from J, the gap between germline ends came to 8 bases. The CDR3 spans 15 residues. Germline CDR1 is MGHRA and CDR2 is YSYEKL. This clone appeared a single time. Its cognate antigen is unknown. Libraries were prepared by immunoSEQ multiplex PCR; TCRdb keeps only in-frame clonotypes and omits some of them. The sample consists of about 110,000 clones, 85% to 95% of them appearing once. The sequence was collected from an adult in good health. Source: peripheral blood, taken on day 0 of AZD1222 vaccination. This rearrangement joins TRBV4-1 to TRBJ1-5, with D possibly matching TRBD1 (6 bases). CDR3 loop: CASSQGTGSNQPQHF. The CDR3 region has the DNA TGCGCCAGCAGCCAAGGAACAGGGAGCAATCAGCCCCAGCATTTT.